Following are 21 T cell receptor beta chains from one sample sequenced in a study of response to subunit inactivated influenza vaccine. TCRdb redid the calling of the RT-PCR reads with MiXCR, one entry per CDR3 protein. There are about 700,000 distinct CDR3 sequences in the sample; about 14% occur only once, and roughly 6.4% lies in the top ten. The source was PBMCs from blood, collected 14 to 15 days before vaccination. Source of these receptors: a man aged 45-65 years who received an inactivated influenza vaccine.

The CDR3: CASREGGTSYNEQFF. In nucleotides, the CDR3 is TGCGCCAGCAGGGAGGGCGGCACGTCCTACAATGAGCAGTTCTTC. V is TRBV5-1 and J is TRBJ2-1, with D possibly matching TRBD2 (6 bases). Germline loops: CDR1 SGHRS, CDR2 YFSETQ. The CDR3 has 15 amino acids. The germline V and J ends were trimmed by 5 bases and 1 base, with 13 bases remaining between them.

The chain uses TRBV20-1 and TRBJ1-5, with D perhaps matching TRBD1 (6 bases). The CDR3 spans 13 residues. The germline CDR1 and CDR2 sequences are DFQATT and SNEGSKA (reference sequence). Trimming cost V 8 bases and J 3 bases, with 14 bases left between them. The CDR3 DNA is TGCAGTCCCAGGGGTTGGAACAATCAGCCCCAGCATTTT. Translating it yields CSPRGWNNQPQHF.

This clonotype was seen only a few times. The rearrangement links TRBV4-1 to TRBJ2-1; 12 positions match TRBD2. V lost 1 base, J lost 0 bases, and 4 bases stayed unmatched. CDR3 size: 18 residues. From germline, CDR1 is MGHRA and CDR2 YSYEKL. The CDR3 is CASSQGTSGGSSYNEQFF. For the CDR3, the DNA is TGCGCCAGCAGCCAAGGAACTAGCGGGGGGAGCTCCTACAATGAGCAGTTCTTC.

The chain has TRBV5-1 and TRBJ1-4; 8 nucleotides match TRBD1. CDR1 and CDR2 (germline): SGHRS, YFSETQ. The junction had 8 bases not matched to a gene; V was cut back by 3 bases and J by 10 bases. The CDR3 is 14 residues long. CDR3 nucleotides: TGCGCCAGCAGCTCAGGGGGCGGAAGCCGAAAACTGTTTTTT. Its protein product is CASSSGGGSRKLFF.

This clonotype was observed a handful of times. The chain uses TRBV29-1 and TRBJ2-7; a possible D gene is TRBD1 (5 bases). The CDR3 loop spans 11 amino acids. Germline V gene data show CDR1 as SQVTM and CDR2 as ANQGSEA. Deletions cut 7 bases from V and 3 bases from J, with 10 bases between. The CDR3 nucleotides read TGCAGCGCGACAGCCAACTACGAGCAGTACTTC. As protein: CSATANYEQYF.

CDR3 protein: CASSQPPGGQGYTF. CDR3 nucleotides: TGTGCCAGCAGCCAGCCCCCCGGGGGGCAAGGCTACACCTTC. The rearrangement uses TRBV3-1 and TRBJ1-2, with D possibly being TRBD1 (6 bases). CDR3 length: 14 amino acids. Trimming removed 3 bases at V and 8 bases at J, with 16 bases between. Germline V gives CDR1 LGHDT, CDR2 YNNKEL (reference sequence).

This clonotype has a handful of counts. This sequence joins TRBV12-3 or TRBV12-4 and TRBJ1-4, with 7 bases that match TRBD1. This CDR3 contains 15 residues. J was trimmed by 10 bases and V by 6 bases; bases with no gene match: 14. CDR3 region: CASRQPDRSLRKLFF. CDR3 bases: TGTGCCAGCAGGCAGCCGGACAGGAGCCTCCGAAAACTGTTTTTT.

This clonotype turned up a few times. The chain couples TRBV5-1 to TRBJ2-5; D tentatively reads TRBD1 or TRBD2 (5 bases each). Germline CDR1 and CDR2: SGHRS and YFSETQ. Trimming stripped 7 bases from V and 4 bases from J, with 20 bases between. This CDR3 has 15 amino acids. The DNA for the CDR3 is TGCGCCAGCCGAGAGTCCGGGACCCCTGGAGAGACCCAGTACTTC. It yields the protein CASRESGTPGETQYF.

This clonotype has a count of ten or more. The genes are TRBV3-1 and TRBJ2-2; 7 nucleotides align to TRBD2. V shed 1 base, J shed 2 bases, and the junction held 1 base outside the gene matches. The CDR3 runs to 15 residues. Germline V gene sequence: CDR1 LGHDT, CDR2 YNNKEL (reference sequence). The CDR3 protein is CASSQGGGNTGELFF. In nucleotides, the CDR3 is TGTGCCAGCAGCCAAGGCGGGGGAAACACCGGGGAGCTGTTTTTT. Supplemented by reference TRBV3-1 and TRBJ2-2, the full variable domain reads DTAVSQTPKYLVTQMGNDKSIKCEQNLGHDTMYWYKQDSKKFLKIMFSYNNKELIINETVPNRFSPKSPDKAHLNLHINSLELGDSAVYFCASSQGGGNTGELFFGEGSRLTVL.

V gene TRBV24-1 combines with J gene TRBJ2-3; 7 bases are shared with TRBD2. V was pared by 3 bases and J by 4 bases, with 6 bases of the junction left unmatched. The CDR3 totals 15 residues. CDR1 is KGHDR, CDR2 SFDVKD, per germline. Here the CDR3 reads CATSDRGTTADTQYF. DNA for the CDR3: TGTGCCACCAGTGATAGAGGGACTACAGCAGATACGCAGTATTTT.

DNA of the CDR3: TGTGCCAGCAAAATAGCGGGGAGGGTCGGGGAGCTGTTTTTT. Its protein product is CASKIAGRVGELFF. The chain carries TRBV6-2 or TRBV6-3 and TRBJ2-2, with TRBD2 identical over 8 bases. From germline, CDR1 is MNHEY and CDR2 SVGEGT. J lost 7 bases, V lost 7 bases, and 8 bases had no gene match. There are 14 residues in the CDR3.

The chain employs TRBV5-1 and TRBJ2-5; 8 bases are a match to TRBD1. The V gene end was trimmed by 4 bases and the J gene end by 5 bases; junction bases not matched to a gene: 7. The CDR3 length is 14 residues. The germline V gene has CDR1 SGHRS and CDR2 YFSETQ. CDR3 region: CASSAGQGGETQYF. CDR3 coding DNA: TGCGCCAGCAGCGCTGGACAGGGCGGGGAGACCCAGTACTTC. Full variable domain (remainder filled in from reference TRBV5-1 and TRBJ2-5): KAGVTQTPRYLIKTRGQQVTLSCSPISGHRSVSWYQQTPGQGLQFLFEYFSETQRNKGNFPGRFSGRQFSNSRSEMNVSTLELGDSALYLCASSAGQGGETQYFGPGTRLLVL.

Only a few counts were recorded for this clonotype. The V and J genes are TRBV28 and TRBJ2-3; the D gene is possibly TRBD2 (6 bases). This CDR3 spans 17 amino acids. Trimming removed 2 bases at V and 1 base at J, with 16 bases between. Germline CDR1 is MDHEN and CDR2 is SYDVKM. CDR3 in DNA: TGTGCCAGCAGTTTAATAACCGGGAGTGCTGGCACAGATACGCAGTATTTT. This gives the protein CASSLITGSAGTDTQYF.

The sample holds a few counts of this clonotype. V and J are TRBV28 and TRBJ2-7; a possible D gene is TRBD1 (6 bases). CDR3 size: 15 residues. V was shortened by 5 bases and J by 2 bases, with 16 bases between the two germline ends. Germline CDR1 reads MDHEN; CDR2 reads SYDVKM. CDR3 amino acids: CASSAPSGTPYEQYF. The CDR3 DNA sequence: TGTGCCAGCAGTGCACCATCCGGGACACCCTACGAGCAGTACTTC.

This chain links TRBV12-3 or TRBV12-4 with TRBJ2-1; maybe TRBD2 (7 bases). The CDR3 length is 16 residues. Trimming pared 2 bases from V and 4 bases from J, leaving 15 bases between. The CDR3 sequence is CASSLSGGGLYNEQFF. The CDR3 DNA follows: TGTGCCAGCAGTTTATCGGGCGGGGGCCTTTACAATGAGCAGTTCTTC.

This chain links TRBV14 with TRBJ2-2; D remains unclear. This CDR3 has 13 amino acids. Trimming pared 0 bases from V and 6 bases from J, leaving 5 bases between. The germline gives CDR1 SGHDN, CDR2 FVKESK. The CDR3 here is CASSQELSGELFF. Written as DNA, the CDR3 is TGTGCCAGCAGCCAAGAATTATCCGGGGAGCTGTTTTTT. Full variable domain (outside the CDR3, taken from reference TRBV14 and TRBJ2-2): EAGVTQFPSHSVIEKGQTVTLRCDPISGHDNLYWYRRVMGKEIKFLLHFVKESKQDESGMPNNRFLAERTGGTYSTLKVQPAELEDSGVYFCASSQELSGELFFGEGSRLTVL.

The chain combines TRBV27 with TRBJ2-1; D is perhaps TRBD1 or TRBD2 (5 bases each). The V end was cut by 6 bases, the J end by 6 bases, with 15 bases between. The CDR3 contains 14 residues. Germline lookup yields CDR1 MNHEY and CDR2 SMNVEV (reference sequence). As DNA, the CDR3 is TGTGCCAGCAGGGGACCGAGCTTGGTCAATGAGCAGTTCTTC. It yields the protein CASRGPSLVNEQFF.

This clonotype was observed a handful of times. The genes are TRBV12-3 or TRBV12-4 and TRBJ2-5, with D possibly matching TRBD2 (6 bases). V was pared by 4 bases and J by 0 bases, with 6 bases between. This CDR3 spans 13 amino acids. CDR3 coding DNA: TGTGCCAGCAGTTGGGACTACCAAGAGACCCAGTACTTC. Protein: CASSWDYQETQYF.

The J gene is TRBJ2-7, the V gene TRBV20-1; tentatively, D is TRBD1 or TRBD2 (6 bases each). This CDR3 spans 15 amino acids. The germline V gene has CDR1 DFQATT and CDR2 SNEGSKA (reference sequence). Trimming left V 6 bases short and J 0 bases short, with 18 bases between. The CDR3 loop reads CSASSGATVSYEQYF. CDR3 coding DNA: TGCAGTGCATCCTCGGGGGCTACAGTCTCCTACGAGCAGTACTTC.

This clonotype was detected a few times. This sequence joins TRBV10-3 and TRBJ1-2; D might be TRBD1 (6 bases). Deletions cut 2 bases from V and 5 bases from J, with 24 bases between. CDR3 size: 18 residues. Germline V gene lookup returns CDR1 ENHRY and CDR2 SYGVKD. DNA for the CDR3: TGTGCCATCAGTGAGCCGGACAGCGTAACTATGGCCGGTTATGGCTACACCTTC. Translation gives CAISEPDSVTMAGYGYTF.

The V gene is TRBV28, the J gene TRBJ1-1; 8 bases are shared with TRBD1. V shed 5 bases and J 2 bases; nucleotides not matched to a gene: 10. The CDR3 consists of 16 residues. Germline CDR1 reads MDHEN; CDR2 reads SYDVKM. The chain's CDR3 is CASSIPRTGRNTEAFF. DNA for the CDR3: TGTGCCAGCAGTATACCCCGGACAGGGCGAAACACTGAAGCTTTCTTT.